This paragraph covers one T cell receptor beta chain sequence. Its antigen is as yet unknown. The entry originates in a study of OX40 agonist ivuxolimab in advanced cancers. Study context: Ivuxolimab, which patients received intravenously every 2 weeks, was dosed at 0.01 to 10 mg/kg. Cohort: more than 75% men, mean age around 55, aged roughly 20 to 79.

Per germline, CDR1 MNHEY and CDR2 SVGAGI. V was cut by 2 bases and J by 6 bases, with 15 bases left in between. CDR3 length: 15 residues. Study-wide results and caveats: Among the lowest peripheral clonal expansion occurred in 0.1-3.0 mg/kg partial responders. More expanded clones were found, on average, in CD8+ than in CD4+ T cells.

The assay was immunoSEQ multiplex PCR, and TCRdb's table has in-frame clones only and misses some. Here the sample spans 25,000 to 35,000 clones, roughly 87% being singletons. Sequencing used CD4+ or CD8+ T cells sorted from blood, obtained in a trial of the OX40 agonist ivuxolimab. The receptor was derived from an adult with an advanced solid tumor such as melanoma, head and neck, liver or kidney cancer. This chain connects TRBV6-5 to TRBJ2-3, with unresolved D. The CDR3 here is CASSYAPYLGDTQYF. CDR3 DNA: TGTGCCAGCAGTTACGCCCCCTACTTAGGGGATACGCAGTATTTT.